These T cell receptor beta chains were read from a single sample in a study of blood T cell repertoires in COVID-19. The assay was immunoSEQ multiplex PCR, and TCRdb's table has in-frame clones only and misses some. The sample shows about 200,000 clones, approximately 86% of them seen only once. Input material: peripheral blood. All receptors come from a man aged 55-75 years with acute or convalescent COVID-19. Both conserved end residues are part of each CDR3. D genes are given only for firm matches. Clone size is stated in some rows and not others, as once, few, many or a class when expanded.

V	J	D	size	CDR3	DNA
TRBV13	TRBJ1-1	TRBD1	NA	CASSLEGQGPEAFF	TGTGCCAGCAGCTTAGAGGGACAGGGGCCTGAAGCTTTCTTT
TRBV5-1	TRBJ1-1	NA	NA	CASSRPLDRPNTEAFF	TGCGCCAGCAGCCGCCCTCTAGACAGGCCGAACACTGAAGCTTTCTTT
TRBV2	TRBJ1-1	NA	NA	CASSAPTGEHAEAFF	TGTGCCAGCAGTGCCCCGACAGGTGAACATGCTGAAGCTTTCTTT
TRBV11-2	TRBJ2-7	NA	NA	CASSLDLQRNEQYF	TGTGCCAGCAGCTTAGATTTGCAGAGGAACGAGCAGTACTTC
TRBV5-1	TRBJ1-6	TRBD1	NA	CASKGRDREGSPLHF	TGCGCCAGCAAGGGAAGGGACAGGGAAGGATCACCCCTCCACTTT
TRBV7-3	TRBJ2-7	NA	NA	CASSPGTRYYEQYF	TGTGCCAGCAGCCCCGGGACACGGTACTACGAGCAGTACTTC
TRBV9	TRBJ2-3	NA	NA	CASSEAPGPTDTQYF	TGTGCCAGCAGCGAGGCCCCTGGGCCCACAGATACGCAGTATTTT
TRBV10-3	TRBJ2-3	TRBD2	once	CAIMSGGRTSTDTQYF	TGTGCCATCATGAGCGGCGGGAGGACTAGCACAGATACGCAGTATTTT
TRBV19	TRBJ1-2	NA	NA	CASSNKKQVLRGYTF	TGTGCCAGTAGTAACAAAAAACAGGTTCTGCGGGGCTACACCTTC
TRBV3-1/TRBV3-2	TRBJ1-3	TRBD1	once	CASSSGQGAFSGNTIYF	TGTGCCAGCAGCTCTGGACAGGGGGCCTTCTCTGGAAACACCATATATTTT
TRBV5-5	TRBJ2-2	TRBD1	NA	CASSFRGGTGNTGELFF	TGTGCCAGCAGCTTCCGAGGAGGGACAGGGAACACCGGGGAGCTGTTTTTT
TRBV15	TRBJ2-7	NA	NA	CATSRDRLAGSSYEQYF	TGTGCCACCAGCAGAGATAGGCTAGCCGGGAGCTCCTACGAGCAGTACTTC
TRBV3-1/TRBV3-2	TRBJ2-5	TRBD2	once	CASSQDLRGGSETQYF	TGTGCCAGCAGCCAAGATCTCCGGGGGGGCTCGGAGACCCAGTACTTC
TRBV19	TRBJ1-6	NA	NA	CASSRRGESNSPLHF	TGTGCCAGTAGCCGGCGCGGGGAGAGTAATTCACCCCTCCACTTT
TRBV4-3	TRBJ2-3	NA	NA	CASSPRPRDPTDTQYF	TGCGCCAGCAGCCCAAGACCTCGGGATCCCACAGATACGCAGTATTTT
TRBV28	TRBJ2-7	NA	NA	CASSHYTQGPYEQYF	TGTGCCAGCAGCCACTATACACAGGGACCGTACGAGCAGTACTTC
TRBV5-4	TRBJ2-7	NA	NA	CASSSRGREGEQYF	TGTGCCAGCAGCTCCCGCGGCAGGGAAGGGGAGCAGTACTTC
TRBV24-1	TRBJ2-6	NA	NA	CATSSSVSGANVLTF	TGTGCCACCAGTTCTTCCGTCTCTGGGGCCAACGTCCTGACTTTC
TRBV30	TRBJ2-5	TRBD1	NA	CACPGGWGETQYF	TGTGCCTGCCCAGGGGGTTGGGGTGAGACCCAGTACTTC
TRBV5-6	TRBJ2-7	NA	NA	CASSFRDRPYEQYF	TGTGCCAGCAGCTTCCGTGACAGGCCCTACGAGCAGTACTTC
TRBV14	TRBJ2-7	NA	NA	CASSRITGGASEQYF	TGTGCCAGCAGCCGAATAACGGGGGGCGCATCCGAGCAGTACTTC
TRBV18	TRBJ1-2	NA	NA	CASSALETNYGYTF	TGTGCCAGCTCCGCCTTGGAGACTAACTATGGCTACACCTTC
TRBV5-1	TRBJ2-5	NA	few	CASSLAGVGETQYF	TGCGCCAGCAGCTTGGCGGGGGTCGGAGAGACCCAGTACTTC
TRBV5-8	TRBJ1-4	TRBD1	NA	CASSPGGGGSNEKLFF	TGTGCCAGCAGCCCTGGAGGGGGCGGAAGTAATGAAAAACTGTTTTTT
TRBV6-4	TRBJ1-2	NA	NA	CASRLEAGGNYGYTF	TGTGCCAGCAGACTCGAGGCCGGGGGGAACTATGGCTACACCTTC
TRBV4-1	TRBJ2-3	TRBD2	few	CASSQGMLAGGRAPDTQYF	TGCGCCAGCAGCCAAGGAATGCTAGCGGGGGGGCGGGCCCCAGATACGCAGTATTTT
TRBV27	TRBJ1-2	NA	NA	CASSATGSTYGYTF	TGTGCCAGCAGTGCGACAGGTTCCACGTATGGCTACACCTTC
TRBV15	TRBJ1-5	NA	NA	CATRDMAGGLSSNQPQHF	TGTGCCACCAGGGACATGGCCGGAGGGTTGTCTAGCAATCAGCCCCAGCATTTT
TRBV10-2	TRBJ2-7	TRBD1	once	CASRGQGETYEQYF	TGCGCCAGCAGGGGACAGGGGGAAACCTACGAGCAGTACTTC